The 20 T cell receptor beta chains in this list originate from one sample, sequenced in a study of shared clonotypes between healthy human individuals. Only CD45RO-negative cells positively selected for CCR7 counted as naive CD8 cells, so terminally differentiated effector memory CD45RA+ cells were excluded. Profiling relied on immunoSEQ multiplex PCR, and the TCRdb table lists in-frame clones only, not all of them. Of approximately 1.9 million clones listed, approximately 92% were seen once; the top ten hold less than 2%. The material sequenced was naive CD8+ T cells from PBMCs. These TCRs come from a man aged 18 to 30 in good health. Some clones in this sample may be carry-over from other donors' samples.

The chain employs TRBV28 and TRBJ2-1; 7 bases are a match to TRBD2. The CDR3 contains 17 residues. Losses at the gene ends were 8 bases for V and 0 bases for J; bases not matched to a gene: 13. From germline, CDR1 is MDHEN and CDR2 SYDVKM. This CDR3 is CASSGGTSASSYNEQFF. The CDR3 DNA is TGTGCCAGCTCTGGGGGAACTAGCGCGAGCTCCTACAATGAGCAGTTCTTC.

The V call is TRBV5-4, the J call TRBJ2-7; D unclear. Germline V gene sequence: CDR1 SGHNT, CDR2 YYREEE (reference sequence). V was shortened by 0 bases and J by 1 base, with 8 bases between the two germline ends. This CDR3 is 14 amino acids long. The CDR3: CASSLGRVSYEQYF. CDR3 nucleotides: TGTGCCAGCAGCTTGGGACGGGTGTCCTACGAGCAGTACTTC.

J is TRBJ2-3 and V is TRBV9; possible D gene TRBD1, 7 bases. Trimming took 0 bases from V and 1 from J, leaving 18 bases between them. The germline CDR1 and CDR2 sequences are SGDLS and YYNGEE. The CDR3 sequence is 18 residues long. The CDR3 sequence: CASSVGGGDSLGTDTQYF. In nucleotides, the CDR3 is TGTGCCAGCAGCGTAGGAGGAGGGGACAGTCTGGGCACAGATACGCAGTATTTT.

The chain links TRBV5-6 to TRBJ2-4, with D perhaps TRBD1 (5 bases). V dropped 4 bases and J dropped 0 bases, with 14 bases sitting between them. The CDR3 totals 16 residues. The V gene's germline CDR1 is SGHDT and CDR2 YYEEEE. CDR3 loop: CASSDLGAKAKNIQYF. In DNA, the CDR3 is TGTGCCAGCAGCGACCTAGGGGCCAAAGCCAAAAACATTCAGTACTTC.

The chain has TRBV7-2 and TRBJ2-3; no firm D call. This CDR3 is built from 13 residues. CDR1 and CDR2 (germline): SGHTA, FQGNSA. The germline V and J ends were trimmed by 6 bases and 0 bases, with 7 bases remaining between them. The CDR3 DNA is TGTGCCAGCAGTTCCTTTAGCACAGATACGCAGTATTTT. Its protein product is CASSSFSTDTQYF.

The chain has TRBV9 and TRBJ2-7, with TRBD1 as a possible D gene (6 bases). The CDR3 loop spans 13 amino acids. CDR1 and CDR2 (germline): SGDLS, YYNGEE. The V gene lost 3 bases and the J gene lost 2 bases, with 9 bases spanning the gap. The CDR3, as DNA: TGTGCCAGCAGCGGGGGGCGGACCTACGAGCAGTACTTC. Protein: CASSGGRTYEQYF. Drawing the rest from reference TRBV9 and TRBJ2-7, the complete variable domain is DSGVTQTPKHLITATGQRVTLRCSPRSGDLSVYWYQQSLDQGLQFLIQYYNGEERAKGNILERFSAQQFPDLHSELNLSSLELGDSALYFCASSGGRTYEQYFGPGTRLTVT.

Comments on this clone: Different DNA sequences within this sample yield the same CDR3. The chain links TRBV4-3 to TRBJ1-5; 9 bases fit TRBD1. Germline CDR1 is LGHNA and CDR2 is YSLEER. CDR3 length: 15 residues. Trimming at V came to 1 base and at J to 4 bases, leaving 2 bases not matched to a gene. CDR3 nucleotides: TGCGCCAGCAGCCAAGGACAGGGGGTGAATCAGCCCCAGCATTTT. It codes for CASSQGQGVNQPQHF.

The chain carries TRBV30 and TRBJ2-3, with 11 bases aligning to TRBD2. The ends lost 5 bases at V and 4 bases at J; junction bases unmatched: 5. The CDR3 spans 14 residues. CDR1 and CDR2 (germline): GTSNPN, SVGIG (reference sequence). This CDR3 is CAWAVAGGPDTQYF. The CDR3 coding sequence is TGTGCCTGGGCCGTAGCGGGAGGGCCAGATACGCAGTATTTT. The full variable domain, its missing parts supplied by reference TRBV30 and TRBJ2-3, is SQTIHQWPATLVQPVGSPLSLECTVEGTSNPNLYWYRQAAGRGLQLLFYSVGIGQISSEVPQNLSASRPQDRQFILSSKKLLLSDSGFYLCAWAVAGGPDTQYFGPGTRLTVL.

The chain combines TRBV9 with TRBJ2-2; 7 bases match TRBD1. Germline values: CDR1 SGDLS, CDR2 YYNGEE. The V gene end was trimmed by 3 bases and the J gene end by 6 bases; junction bases not matched to a gene: 8. The CDR3 has 15 amino acids. The CDR3 DNA sequence: TGTGCCAGCAGCGCGACAGGGACGGCGGCCGGGGAGCTGTTTTTT. Encoded protein: CASSATGTAAGELFF. Full variable domain (outside the CDR3, taken from reference TRBV9 and TRBJ2-2): DSGVTQTPKHLITATGQRVTLRCSPRSGDLSVYWYQQSLDQGLQFLIQYYNGEERAKGNILERFSAQQFPDLHSELNLSSLELGDSALYFCASSATGTAAGELFFGEGSRLTVL.

The chain joins TRBV19 to TRBJ2-5; D is uncertain. CDR3 length: 15 residues. The germline V gene has CDR1 LNHDA and CDR2 SQIVND (reference sequence). With 3 bases removed from V and 5 bases from J, the gap between germline ends came to 16 bases. The chain's CDR3 is CASSMRPTPAETQYF. The CDR3 DNA reads TGTGCCAGTAGTATGAGGCCGACCCCAGCTGAGACCCAGTACTTC.

The V gene is TRBV10-3, the J gene TRBJ1-5; D is possibly TRBD1 (5 bases). Per germline, CDR1 ENHRY and CDR2 SYGVKD. V was trimmed by 6 bases and J by 0 bases, leaving 12 bases between them. The CDR3 is 15 amino acids. This chain's CDR3 is CAIRSGRDSNQPQHF. The CDR3, as DNA: TGTGCCATCAGATCAGGGCGGGATAGCAATCAGCCCCAGCATTTT.

The V and J genes are TRBV11-2 and TRBJ2-6; 11 nucleotides align to TRBD1. The CDR3 length is 18 residues. Germline CDR1 reads SGHAT; CDR2 reads FQNNGV. The ends lost 6 bases at V and 0 bases at J; junction bases unmatched: 7. CDR3 sequence (DNA): TGTGCCAGCAGTTCTAGGGGGACAGGGGGCTCTGGGGCCAACGTCCTGACTTTC. Encoded protein: CASSSRGTGGSGANVLTF.

The V call is TRBV7-9, the J call TRBJ2-1, with 10 positions matching TRBD2. The CDR3 loop spans 15 amino acids. With V trimmed by 0 bases and J by 8 bases, 4 bases remained unmatched. CDR1 is SEHNR and CDR2 is FQNEAQ in the germline V gene (reference sequence). For the CDR3, the DNA is TGTGCCAGCAGCTTAGCTAGCGGGAGGCGATATGAGCAGTTCTTC. Its protein product is CASSLASGRRYEQFF. Filled out from reference TRBV7-9 and TRBJ2-1, the complete variable domain reads DTGVSQNPRHKITKRGQNVTFRCDPISEHNRLYWYRQTLGQGPEFLTYFQNEAQLEKSRLLSDRFSAERPKGSFSTLEIQRTEQGDSAMYLCASSLASGRRYEQFFGPGTRLTVL.

V gene TRBV2 combines with J gene TRBJ1-2, with D hard to call. CDR1 and CDR2 (germline): SNHLY, FYNNEI. The CDR3 loop spans 15 amino acids. The ends were cut back, 1 base at V and 4 bases at J, with 13 bases in the middle. CDR3 residues: CASSEGGGIRYGYTF. The CDR3, as DNA: TGTGCCAGCAGTGAAGGGGGAGGGATCCGCTATGGCTACACCTTC.

The chain is built from TRBV27 and TRBJ2-1; 7 positions match TRBD1. The CDR3 runs to 15 residues. Trimming cost V 6 bases and J 0 bases; bases outside gene matches: 5. Looked up from germline, CDR1 is MNHEY and CDR2 is SMNVEV (reference sequence). CDR3 DNA: TGTGCCAGCAGATCCAGGGGGAACTCCTACAATGAGCAGTTCTTC. It codes for CASRSRGNSYNEQFF.

The chain recombines TRBV6-1 with TRBJ2-2; D may be TRBD1 or TRBD2 (5 bases each). The CDR3 extends over 18 amino acids. Trimming left V 3 bases short and J 6 bases short, with 23 bases between. Germline V gives CDR1 MNHNS, CDR2 SASEGT. CDR3 loop: CASSDSSGLEGLSGELFF. In nucleotides, the CDR3 is TGTGCCAGCAGTGATAGTTCGGGGCTTGAGGGGTTGTCCGGGGAGCTGTTTTTT.

This rearrangement joins TRBV7-9 to TRBJ2-5, with D perhaps given as TRBD1 or TRBD2 (7 bases each). The CDR3 length is 14 residues. CDR1 is SEHNR, CDR2 FQNEAQ, per germline (reference sequence). V was cut by 6 bases and J by 2 bases, with 13 bases left in between. CDR3 protein: CASRRGDSQETQYF. The CDR3 DNA reads TGTGCCAGCAGACGGGGGGACAGTCAAGAGACCCAGTACTTC.

The V call is TRBV7-9, the J call TRBJ2-2, with D uncertain. The germline CDR1 and CDR2 sequences are SEHNR and FQNEAQ (reference sequence). The CDR3 totals 13 residues. The V and J ends lost 1 base and 8 bases respectively, with 8 bases between them. The chain's CDR3 is CASSLGGLGELFF. CDR3 nucleotides: TGTGCCAGCAGCTTAGGTGGTTTGGGGGAGCTGTTTTTT.

The chain uses TRBV9 and TRBJ2-7; D may correspond to TRBD1 or TRBD2 (5 bases each). V lost 2 bases to trimming and J lost 1 base, with 13 bases between them. Germline V gene lookup returns CDR1 SGDLS and CDR2 YYNGEE. The CDR3 length is 15 residues. The CDR3 sequence: CASSVAGTRSYEQYF. The CDR3 nucleotides read TGTGCCAGCAGCGTTGCCGGGACCAGATCCTACGAGCAGTACTTC.

This clone was counted once. Other nucleotide sequences from this sample produce the same CDR3. The rearrangement joins TRBV7-9 to TRBJ1-2; TRBD1 might be the D (5 bases). The CDR3 totals 14 residues. The germline gives CDR1 SEHNR, CDR2 FQNEAQ (reference sequence). Between the trimmed V and J ends, which lost 5 bases and 0 bases, there was a span of 10 bases. The CDR3 loop reads CASSRDGPNYGYTF. The CDR3 coding sequence is TGTGCCAGCAGCAGGGACGGCCCTAACTATGGCTACACCTTC.